This TCR beta chain was identified during a study of shared clonotypes between healthy human individuals. V shed 4 bases, J shed 4 bases, and the junction held 5 bases outside the gene matches. CDR3 length: 15 amino acids. CDR1 and CDR2 from the germline V gene are LGHNT and FRNRAP. Each subset's genomic DNA was split evenly across several immunoSEQ plates. The team ran DNA from unsorted PBMCs on ten immunoSEQ deep assay plates for sequencing. The table came from immunoSEQ multiplex PCR; TCRdb's copy has only in-frame clones and leaves some out. This sample has about half a million clones, with more than 65% found just once.

Sample: PBMCs. The origin of this receptor is a woman aged 40 to 50 in good health. Some clones in this sample may be carry-over from other donors' samples. The V call is TRBV12-5, the J call TRBJ2-5; 11 bases agree with TRBD1. DNA of the CDR3: TGTGCTAGTGGTTCAATGGACAGGGGGCGAGAGACCCAGTACTTC. Translating gives CASGSMDRGRETQYF.